The text below deals with one TCR beta chain. V gave up 6 bases and J gave up 0 bases, with 9 bases separating them. The CDR3 covers 13 residues. From germline, CDR1 is SQVTM and CDR2 ANQGSEA. The data belong to a study of CD8 T cells in Susac syndrome. About 0.5 to 1 ug RNA was reverse transcribed with random hexamers. Amplification of TCR beta CDR3 spanned 54 Vbeta and 13 Jbeta via immunoSEQ multiplex PCR. TCRdb re-derived calls from the immunoSEQ multiplex PCR reads in MiXCR, one entry per CDR3 protein. The sample lists 140,000 to 150,000 distinct CDR3 sequences, approximately 95% occurring once. Stable or active relapsing-remitting multiple sclerosis, untreated and meeting revised McDonald criteria, defined the controls. FACS was used to enrich TEMRA cells, whereas the CD8+ and CD4+ T cells were obtained by negative isolation.

This receptor was taken from a human donor with multiple sclerosis. The chain combines TRBV29-1 with TRBJ2-1, with D possibly matching TRBD2 (5 bases). The sequencing input was CD4+ T cells from PBMCs. CDR3 nucleotide sequence: TGCAGCGTGCCGACTAACTCCTACAATGAGCAGTTCTTC. Translated: CSVPTNSYNEQFF.